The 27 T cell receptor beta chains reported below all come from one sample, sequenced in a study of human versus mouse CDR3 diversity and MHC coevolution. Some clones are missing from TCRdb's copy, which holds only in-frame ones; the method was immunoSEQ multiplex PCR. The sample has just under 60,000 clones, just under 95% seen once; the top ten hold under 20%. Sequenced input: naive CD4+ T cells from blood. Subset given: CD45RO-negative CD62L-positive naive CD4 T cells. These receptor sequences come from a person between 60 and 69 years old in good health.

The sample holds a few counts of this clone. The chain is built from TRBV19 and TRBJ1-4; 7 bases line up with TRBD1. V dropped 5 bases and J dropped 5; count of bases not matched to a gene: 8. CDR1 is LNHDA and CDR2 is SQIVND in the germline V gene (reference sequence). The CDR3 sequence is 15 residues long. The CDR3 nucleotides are TGTGCCAGTAGTGCCCGGGACAGACGGAATGAAAAACTGTTTTTT. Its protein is CASSARDRRNEKLFF.

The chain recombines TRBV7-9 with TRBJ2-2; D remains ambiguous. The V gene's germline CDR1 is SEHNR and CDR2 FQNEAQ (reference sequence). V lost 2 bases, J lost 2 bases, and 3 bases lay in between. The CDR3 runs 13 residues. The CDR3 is CASSLLNTGELFF. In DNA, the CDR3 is TGTGCCAGCAGCTTACTAAACACCGGGGAGCTGTTTTTT.

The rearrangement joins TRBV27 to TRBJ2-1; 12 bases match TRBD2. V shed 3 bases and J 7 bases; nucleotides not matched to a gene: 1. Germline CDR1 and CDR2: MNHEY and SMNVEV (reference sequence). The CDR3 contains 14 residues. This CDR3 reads CASSFGTSGNEQFF. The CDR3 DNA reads TGTGCCAGCAGTTTTGGGACTAGCGGGAATGAGCAGTTCTTC.

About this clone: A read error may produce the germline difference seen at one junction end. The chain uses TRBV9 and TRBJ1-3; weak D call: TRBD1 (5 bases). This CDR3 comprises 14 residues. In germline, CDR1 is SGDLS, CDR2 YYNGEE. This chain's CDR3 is CASGVAAGGNTIYF. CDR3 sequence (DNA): TGTGCCAGCGGCGTAGCGGCAGGGGGAAACACCATATATTTT. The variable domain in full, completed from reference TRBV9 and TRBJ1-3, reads DSGVTQTPKHLITATGQRVTLRCSPRSGDLSVYWYQQSLDQGLQFLIQYYNGEERAKGNILERFSAQQFPDLHSELNLSSLELGDSALYFCASGVAAGGNTIYFGEGSWLTVV.

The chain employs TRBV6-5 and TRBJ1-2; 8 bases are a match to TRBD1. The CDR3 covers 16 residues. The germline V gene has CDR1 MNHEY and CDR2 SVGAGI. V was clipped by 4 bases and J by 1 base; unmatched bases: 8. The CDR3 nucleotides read TGTGCCAGCAGTTCGGGACAGGCTGTCTTTAACTATGGCTACACCTTC. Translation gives CASSSGQAVFNYGYTF.

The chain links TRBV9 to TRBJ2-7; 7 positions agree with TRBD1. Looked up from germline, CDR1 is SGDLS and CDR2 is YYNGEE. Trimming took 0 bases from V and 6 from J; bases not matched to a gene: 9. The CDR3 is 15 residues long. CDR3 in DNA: TGTGCCAGCAGCGTAGCTCGGGACAGTCAGCGCGAGCAGTACTTC. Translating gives CASSVARDSQREQYF.

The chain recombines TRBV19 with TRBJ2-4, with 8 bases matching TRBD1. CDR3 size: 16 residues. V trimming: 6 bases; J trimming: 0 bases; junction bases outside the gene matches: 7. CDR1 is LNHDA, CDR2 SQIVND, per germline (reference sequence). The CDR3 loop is CASRPTGALAKNIQYF. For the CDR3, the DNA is TGTGCCAGTAGGCCGACAGGGGCGCTAGCCAAAAACATTCAGTACTTC.

CDR3 sequence reads: CASRLRGNQPQHF. Written as DNA, the CDR3 is TGTGCCAGCAGACTACGTGGGAATCAGCCCCAGCATTTT. This chain joins TRBV6-1 and TRBJ1-5, with unresolved D. Germline V gene lookup returns CDR1 MNHNS and CDR2 SASEGT. The CDR3 is made up of 13 amino acids. V lost 6 bases and J 4 bases, leaving 10 bases between the germline ends.

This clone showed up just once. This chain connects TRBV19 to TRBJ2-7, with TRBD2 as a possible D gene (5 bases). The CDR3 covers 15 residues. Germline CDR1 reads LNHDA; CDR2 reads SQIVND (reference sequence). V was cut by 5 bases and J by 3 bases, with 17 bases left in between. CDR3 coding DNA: TGTGCCAGTAGTTCCTCTACGGGGTTCAACTACGAGCAGTACTTC. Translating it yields CASSSSTGFNYEQYF.

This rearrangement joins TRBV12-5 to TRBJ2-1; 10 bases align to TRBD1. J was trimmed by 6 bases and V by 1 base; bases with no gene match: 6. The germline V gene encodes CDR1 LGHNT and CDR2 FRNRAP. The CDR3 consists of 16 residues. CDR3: CASGLADRGRLNEQFF. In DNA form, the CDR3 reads TGTGCTAGTGGTTTGGCCGACAGGGGGCGTCTCAATGAGCAGTTCTTC. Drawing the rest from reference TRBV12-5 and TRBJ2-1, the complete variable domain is DARVTQTPRHKVTEMGQEVTMRCQPILGHNTVFWYRQTMMQGLELLAYFRNRAPLDDSGMPKDRFSAEMPDATLATLKIQPSEPRDSAVYFCASGLADRGRLNEQFFGPGTRLTVL.

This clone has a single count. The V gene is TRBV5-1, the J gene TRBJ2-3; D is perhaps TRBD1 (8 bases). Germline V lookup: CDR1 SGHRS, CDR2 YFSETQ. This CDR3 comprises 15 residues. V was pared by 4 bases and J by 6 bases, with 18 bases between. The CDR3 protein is CASSNTGGGRDTQYF. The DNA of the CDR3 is TGCGCCAGCAGCAATACAGGGGGGGGTCGCGATACGCAGTATTTT.

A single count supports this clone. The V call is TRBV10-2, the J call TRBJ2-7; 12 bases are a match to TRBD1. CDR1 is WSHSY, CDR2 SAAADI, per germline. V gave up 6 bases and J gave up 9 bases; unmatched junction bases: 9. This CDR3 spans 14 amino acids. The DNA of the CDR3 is TGCGCCAGCAGGCCCGGGACAGGGGGCTTAAGGCAGTACTTC. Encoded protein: CASRPGTGGLRQYF.

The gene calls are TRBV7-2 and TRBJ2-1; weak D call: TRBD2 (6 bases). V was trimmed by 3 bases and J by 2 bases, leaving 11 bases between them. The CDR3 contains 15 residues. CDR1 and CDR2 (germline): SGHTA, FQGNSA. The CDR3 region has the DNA TGTGCCAGCAGCTTGGGGGAGGCGCCCTACAATGAGCAGTTCTTC. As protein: CASSLGEAPYNEQFF.

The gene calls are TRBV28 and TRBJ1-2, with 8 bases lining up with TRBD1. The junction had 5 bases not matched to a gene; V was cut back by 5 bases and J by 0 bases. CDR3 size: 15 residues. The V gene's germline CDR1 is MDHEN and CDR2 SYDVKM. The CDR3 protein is CASSTRGLANYGYTF. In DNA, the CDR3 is TGTGCCAGCAGTACCAGGGGGCTGGCTAACTATGGCTACACCTTC.

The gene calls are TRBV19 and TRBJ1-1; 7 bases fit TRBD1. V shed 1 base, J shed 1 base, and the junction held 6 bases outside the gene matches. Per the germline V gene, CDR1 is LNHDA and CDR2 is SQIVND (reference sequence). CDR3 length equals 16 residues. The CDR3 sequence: CASSIAPGQTNTEAFF. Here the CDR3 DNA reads TGTGCCAGTAGTATAGCCCCGGGACAGACGAACACTGAAGCTTTCTTT.

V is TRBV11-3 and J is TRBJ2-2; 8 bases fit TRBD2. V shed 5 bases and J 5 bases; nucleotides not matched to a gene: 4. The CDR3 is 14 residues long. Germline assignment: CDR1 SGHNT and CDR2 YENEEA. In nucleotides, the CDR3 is TGTGCCAGCAGCGACATAGCGGGGACCGGGGAGCTGTTTTTT. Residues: CASSDIAGTGELFF.

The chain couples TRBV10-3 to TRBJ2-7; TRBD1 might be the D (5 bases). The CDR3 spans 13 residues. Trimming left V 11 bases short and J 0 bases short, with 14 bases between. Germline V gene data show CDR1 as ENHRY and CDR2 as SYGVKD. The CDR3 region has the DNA TGTGCCGCCCAGGGCGGAAGCTCCTACGAGCAGTACTTC. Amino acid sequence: CAAQGGSSYEQYF.

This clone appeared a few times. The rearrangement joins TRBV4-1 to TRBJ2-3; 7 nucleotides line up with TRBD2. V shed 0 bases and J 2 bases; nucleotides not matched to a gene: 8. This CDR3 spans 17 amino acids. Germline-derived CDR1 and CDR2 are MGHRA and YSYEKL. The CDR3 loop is CASSQDRGSGFTDTQYF. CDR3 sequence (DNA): TGCGCCAGCAGCCAAGATCGGGGTAGCGGGTTCACAGATACGCAGTATTTT.

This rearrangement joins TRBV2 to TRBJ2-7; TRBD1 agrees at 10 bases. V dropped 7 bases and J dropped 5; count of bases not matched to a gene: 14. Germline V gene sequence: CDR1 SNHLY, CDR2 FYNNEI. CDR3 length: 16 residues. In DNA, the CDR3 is TGTGCCAGCAAACTCATAGGCGGGGACAGGGGCGACGAGCAGTACTTC. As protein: CASKLIGGDRGDEQYF.

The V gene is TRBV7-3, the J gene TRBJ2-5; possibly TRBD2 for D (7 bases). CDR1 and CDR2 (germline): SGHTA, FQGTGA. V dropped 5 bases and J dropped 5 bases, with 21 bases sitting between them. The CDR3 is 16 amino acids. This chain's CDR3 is CASSPAGGRLGETQYF. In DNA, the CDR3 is TGTGCCAGCAGCCCCGCCGGGGGGCGGTTGGGGGAGACCCAGTACTTC.

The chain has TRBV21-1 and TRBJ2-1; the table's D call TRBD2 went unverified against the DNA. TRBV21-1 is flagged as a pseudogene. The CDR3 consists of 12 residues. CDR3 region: CARPAGRDEQFF. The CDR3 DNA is TGTGCCAGACCAGCGGGAAGGGATGAGCAGTTCTTC.

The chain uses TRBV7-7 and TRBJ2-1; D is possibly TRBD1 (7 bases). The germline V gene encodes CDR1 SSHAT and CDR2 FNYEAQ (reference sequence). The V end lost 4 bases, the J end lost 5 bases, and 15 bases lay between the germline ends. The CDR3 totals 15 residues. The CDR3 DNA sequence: TGTGCCAGCAGCTCCGGCGGGACAGCCAACAATGAGCAGTTCTTC. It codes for CASSSGGTANNEQFF.

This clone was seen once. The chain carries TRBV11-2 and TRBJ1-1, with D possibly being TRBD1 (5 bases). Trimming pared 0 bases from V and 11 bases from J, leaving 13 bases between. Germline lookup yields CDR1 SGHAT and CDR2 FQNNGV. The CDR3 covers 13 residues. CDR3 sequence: CASSLEGEGWAFF. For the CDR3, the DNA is TGTGCCAGCAGCTTAGAAGGGGAGGGGTGGGCTTTCTTT.

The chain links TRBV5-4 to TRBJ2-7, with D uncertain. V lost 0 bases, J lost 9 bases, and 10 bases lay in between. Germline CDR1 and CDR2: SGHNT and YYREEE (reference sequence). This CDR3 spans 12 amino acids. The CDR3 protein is CASSLELQSQYF. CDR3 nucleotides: TGTGCCAGCAGCTTGGAGTTACAGTCGCAGTACTTC.

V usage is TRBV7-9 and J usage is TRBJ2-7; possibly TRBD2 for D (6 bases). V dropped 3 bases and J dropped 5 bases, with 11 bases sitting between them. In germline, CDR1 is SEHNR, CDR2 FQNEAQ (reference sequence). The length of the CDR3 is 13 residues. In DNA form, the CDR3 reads TGTGCCAGCAGCTTTGGCGGGACTGACGAGCAGTACTTC. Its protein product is CASSFGGTDEQYF.

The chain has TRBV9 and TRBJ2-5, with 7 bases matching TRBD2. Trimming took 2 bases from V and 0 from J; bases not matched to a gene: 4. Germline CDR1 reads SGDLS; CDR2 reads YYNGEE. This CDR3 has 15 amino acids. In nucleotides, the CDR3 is TGTGCCAGCAGCGTGAGCGGGGCCTACCAAGAGACCCAGTACTTC. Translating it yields CASSVSGAYQETQYF.

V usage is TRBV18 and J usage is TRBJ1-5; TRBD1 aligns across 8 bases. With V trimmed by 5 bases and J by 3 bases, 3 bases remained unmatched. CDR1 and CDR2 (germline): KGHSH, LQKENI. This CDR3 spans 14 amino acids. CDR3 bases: TGTGCCAGCTCAGGGGGACAGGACAATCAGCCCCAGCATTTT. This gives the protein CASSGGQDNQPQHF.